This T cell receptor (beta chain) was sequenced in a study of blood T cell repertoires in COVID-19. The overall study: Samples of COVID-19 (acute and convalescent) were obtained from the United States, Italy and Spain. T cells, B-cell-depleted T cells, or PBMCs provided the cDNA or gDNA that served as material.

The V gene end was trimmed by 6 bases and the J gene end by 4 bases; junction bases not matched to a gene: 8. The germline gives CDR1 SGHAT, CDR2 FQNNGV. The length of the CDR3 is 15 residues. Only in-frame clones appear in the TCRdb table, and some are missing; sequencing was by immunoSEQ multiplex PCR. The sample includes fewer than 110,000 clones, about nine tenths of them seen just once. Sequenced sample: peripheral blood. The chain has TRBV11-2 and TRBJ2-2, with 7 bases aligning to TRBD2. This clonotype was obtained from an elderly woman in a cohort sampled during active COVID-19. The DNA of the CDR3 is TGTGCCAGCAGGGGTCTGGCGGGAGCCACCGGGGAGCTGTTTTTT. Translated, it gives CASRGLAGATGELFF.